The sequence of this TCR beta chain was determined in a study of blood T cell repertoires in COVID-19. Repertoires were generated with immunoSEQ multiplex PCR, while TCRdb's copy carries only in-frame clones and drops some. The repertoire holds around 300,000 clones, with 80% to 90% as singletons. From germline, CDR1 is SGHAT and CDR2 FQNNGV. V was clipped by 3 bases and J by 0 bases; unmatched bases: 5. The CDR3 length is 18 residues. The source material was peripheral blood. The rearrangement joins TRBV11-2 to TRBJ1-6; 10 bases are shared with TRBD1. The clonotype originates from a woman aged 70-85 years with acute or convalescent COVID-19. The CDR3 DNA sequence: TGTGCCAGCAGCTTCCGGACAGGGGGTAGCTCCTATAATTCACCCCTCCACTTT. The encoded protein is CASSFRTGGSSYNSPLHF. The whole variable domain, filled in from reference TRBV11-2 and TRBJ1-6, reads EAGVAQSPRYKIIEKRQSVAFWCNPISGHATLYWYQQILGQGPKLLIQFQNNGVVDDSQLPKDRFSAERLKGVDSTLKIQPAKLEDSAVYLCASSFRTGGSSYNSPLHFGNGTRLTVT.